These 16 T cell receptor beta chains originate from one sample sequenced in a study of identical twins. One entry per CDR3 protein results from TCRdb running MiXCR on the 5' RACE reads. The sample lists some 690,000 distinct CDR3 sequences, roughly 20% occurring once. These data are also associated with another study on T cells expressing NK-cell markers.

Source material: PBMCs. These receptors came from a woman aged 18-35 years in good health.

The chain uses TRBV20-1 and TRBJ2-5; D unclear. In germline, CDR1 is DFQATT, CDR2 SNEGSKA (reference sequence). V gave up 0 bases and J gave up 2 bases, with 7 bases separating them. This CDR3 is 13 amino acids long. CDR3 sequence reads: CSARERLQETQYF. CDR3 nucleotides: TGCAGTGCTAGAGAGCGGCTACAAGAGACCCAGTACTTC.

This clonotype came up a few times. The chain is built from TRBV20-1 and TRBJ2-7; unclear D gene. There are 12 residues in the CDR3. Germline lookup yields CDR1 DFQATT and CDR2 SNEGSKA (reference sequence). The V end was cut by 0 bases, the J end by 3 bases, with 6 bases between. The CDR3 nucleotides read TGCAGTGCTAGAGATCAATTCTACGAGCAGTACTTC. Its translation: CSARDQFYEQYF.

This clonotype turned up a few times. This chain uses TRBV20-1 with TRBJ1-1; 8 bases match TRBD1. Per germline, CDR1 DFQATT and CDR2 SNEGSKA (reference sequence). The CDR3 loop spans 12 amino acids. Trimming removed 6 bases from V and 3 bases from J; junction bases left unmatched: 3. The CDR3 DNA is TGCAGTGCCTTACAGGGGGACACTGAAGCTTTCTTT. This gives the protein CSALQGDTEAFF.

This clonotype was picked up a small number of times. J is TRBJ2-7 and V is TRBV14; no reliable D call. Germline CDR1 and CDR2: SGHDN and FVKESK. The V and J ends lost 4 bases and 0 bases respectively, with 16 bases between them. The CDR3 runs to 16 residues. The CDR3 is CASSPRGGVSSYEQYF. In DNA form, the CDR3 reads TGTGCCAGCAGCCCTAGAGGTGGGGTGAGCTCCTACGAGCAGTACTTC.

Ten or more counts support this clonotype. This chain connects TRBV20-1 to TRBJ1-5, with 9 bases fitting TRBD1. The CDR3 contains 15 residues. With 5 bases clipped from V and 6 bases from J, the junction kept 11 bases outside the gene matches. Per the germline V gene, CDR1 is DFQATT and CDR2 is SNEGSKA (reference sequence). The CDR3 is CSAHSTGGVSQPQHF. DNA for the CDR3: TGCAGTGCTCATTCTACAGGGGGCGTTAGTCAGCCCCAGCATTTT.

The V call is TRBV7-9, the J call TRBJ2-5, with D possibly TRBD1 on 5 matching bases. In germline, CDR1 is SEHNR, CDR2 FQNEAQ (reference sequence). V gave up 2 bases and J gave up 3 bases, with 13 bases separating them. The CDR3 extends over 15 amino acids. CDR3 DNA sequence: TGTGCCAGCAGCTTAACCCCAGGGAAGGAAGAGACCCAGTACTTC. Protein sequence: CASSLTPGKEETQYF.

The V gene is TRBV20-1, the J gene TRBJ2-2; weak D call: TRBD2 (5 bases). The ends were cut back, 5 bases at V and 7 bases at J, with 8 bases in the middle. This CDR3 is 11 amino acids long. The germline gives CDR1 DFQATT, CDR2 SNEGSKA (reference sequence). The DNA for the CDR3 is TGCAGTGCTTCCCGGGGCGGGGAGCTGTTTTTT. Translation gives CSASRGGELFF.

This clonotype was picked up a small number of times. The chain has TRBV10-2 and TRBJ2-7; D perhaps matches TRBD2 (6 bases). CDR3 length: 14 amino acids. Germline V gene data show CDR1 as WSHSY and CDR2 as SAAADI. The V gene lost 3 bases and the J gene lost 9 bases, with 18 bases spanning the gap. Here the CDR3 reads CASSESRELFAQYF. The CDR3 DNA reads TGCGCCAGCAGTGAAAGTCGGGAGCTATTTGCGCAGTACTTC.

Comments on this clonotype: This may arise from a read error, as a much more abundant clone is one base away. The chain carries TRBV7-9 and TRBJ1-1; no definite D call. The CDR3 sequence is 13 residues long. CDR1 is SEHNR, CDR2 FQNEAQ, per germline (reference sequence). V was trimmed by 4 bases and J by 1 base, leaving 7 bases between them. The CDR3 DNA sequence: TGTGCCAGCAGCTCGGAGGGGAACACTGAAGCTTTCTTT. Its translation: CASSSEGNTEAFF.

This rearrangement joins TRBV11-2 to TRBJ2-1; a possible D gene is TRBD1 (8 bases). The germline gives CDR1 SGHAT, CDR2 FQNNGV. There are 15 residues in the CDR3. V was pared by 5 bases and J by 7 bases, with 18 bases between. The CDR3 nucleotides read TGTGCCAGCAGCGGACTGGCGGGGGACAGGAATGAGCAGTTCTTC. Residues: CASSGLAGDRNEQFF.

The chain is built from TRBV6-5 and TRBJ2-1; perhaps TRBD1 as D (5 bases). V was pared by 4 bases and J by 0 bases, with 7 bases between. Per the germline V gene, CDR1 is MNHEY and CDR2 is SVGAGI. The length of the CDR3 is 14 residues. CDR3 residues: CASSLQASYNEQFF. The CDR3, as DNA: TGTGCCAGCAGTTTACAGGCCTCCTACAATGAGCAGTTCTTC.

This clonotype was observed a handful of times. This chain links TRBV5-1 with TRBJ2-7, with TRBD2 matching 13 bases. Germline V gives CDR1 SGHRS, CDR2 YFSETQ. CDR3 length: 14 amino acids. Germline trimming cut 4 bases from V and 5 bases from J; bases unmatched to any gene: 3. Here the CDR3 DNA reads TGCGCCAGCAGCGATACTAGCGGGGGGGACGAGCAGTACTTC. Translated: CASSDTSGGDEQYF.

At least ten counts were recorded for this clonotype. This chain connects TRBV15 to TRBJ2-7, with a possible D match to TRBD1 (6 bases). The CDR3 is made up of 15 amino acids. Germline V lookup: CDR1 LNHNV, CDR2 YYDKDF (reference sequence). V dropped 0 bases and J dropped 0 bases, with 9 bases sitting between them. The CDR3 here is CATSREGGSSYEQYF. DNA for the CDR3: TGTGCCACCAGCAGAGAAGGGGGAAGCTCCTACGAGCAGTACTTC.

This clonotype was seen only a few times. The rearrangement joins TRBV6-5 to TRBJ2-2; 7 nucleotides match TRBD2. The CDR3 runs to 19 residues. The V gene's germline CDR1 is MNHEY and CDR2 SVGAGI. Trimming removed 2 bases from V and 4 bases from J; junction bases left unmatched: 16. In nucleotides, the CDR3 is TGTGCCAGCAGTTACGCTCTGGGGAGGGCATTTGCGGGCACCGGGGAGCTGTTTTTT. Translation gives CASSYALGRAFAGTGELFF.

This clonotype was counted between two and nine times. The rearrangement joins TRBV5-1 to TRBJ2-1; D may correspond to TRBD1 or TRBD2 (5 bases each). CDR3 length: 17 residues. Trimming stripped 1 base from V and 0 bases from J, with 14 bases between. Per germline, CDR1 SGHRS and CDR2 YFSETQ. In nucleotides, the CDR3 is TGCGCCAGCAGCTTGACCCCAGCGGACACCTCCTACAATGAGCAGTTCTTC. This gives the protein CASSLTPADTSYNEQFF.

The sample holds a few counts of this clonotype. This chain connects TRBV7-2 to TRBJ2-3, with D perhaps matching TRBD2 (6 bases). Germline loops: CDR1 SGHTA, CDR2 FQGNSA. CDR3 size: 16 residues. Deletions cut 4 bases from V and 4 bases from J, with 18 bases between. The CDR3 nucleotides read TGTGCCAGCAGCTCCGCTCAGGGAGGCGTACCAGATACGCAGTATTTT. Protein sequence: CASSSAQGGVPDTQYF.